These T cell receptor beta chains were read from a single sample in a study of technical replicates of blood from several donors. The data were produced by immunoSEQ multiplex PCR, yet TCRdb's version contains in-frame clones alone and is incomplete. The table shows about 80,000 clones, with around 97% occurring only once. The sequenced material came from T cells isolated from PBMCs. The receptors stem from a human donor in good health. Both conserved end residues are part of each CDR3. Each record gives: V gene, clone size, D gene, J gene, CDR3 DNA, CDR3 protein. The D gene is left open where the match is weak. The listing skips clone size in some rows; elsewhere it reads once, few, many or a size class.

TRBV5-1,-,TRBD2,TRBJ2-1,TGCGCCAGCAGCGTACTAGCGGGGGGGCCTAATGAGCAGTTCTTC,CASSVLAGGPNEQFF
TRBV6-5,-,-,TRBJ1-2,TGTGCCAGCAGTTACTTCGGGGGGCGGAGCTATGGCTACACCTTC,CASSYFGGRSYGYTF
TRBV5-4,-,TRBD1,TRBJ2-7,TGTGCCAGCAGCCCCGGACAGGGGGGGACACAGAGGCCCGACGAGCAGTACTTC,CASSPGQGGTQRPDEQYF
TRBV7-6,-,TRBD2,TRBJ2-2,TGTGCCAGCAGCTTACCGGGAGCGGGGGGATCCACCGGGGAGCTGTTTTTT,CASSLPGAGGSTGELFF
TRBV5-8,-,-,TRBJ1-2,TGTGCCAGCAGCCCCGGGACAAGAGCTAACTATGGCTACACCTTC,CASSPGTRANYGYTF
TRBV30,-,TRBD2,TRBJ2-7,TGTGCCTGGAGTGTAAGCGGGGGGGCTGCCTACGAGCAGTACTTC,CAWSVSGGAAYEQYF
TRBV10-2,-,TRBD2,TRBJ2-7,TGCGCCACGGGACTAGCGGGAACATCCTACGAGCAGTACTTC,CATGLAGTSYEQYF
TRBV5-1,-,-,TRBJ1-2,TGCGCCAGCAGCTTATCCAGGGGTAACTATGGCTACACCTTC,CASSLSRGNYGYTF
TRBV11-1,-,-,TRBJ2-1,TGTGCCAGCAGGTGGACGCAGGGGTCCTACAATGAGCAGTTCTTC,CASRWTQGSYNEQFF
TRBV19,-,TRBD1,TRBJ1-5,TGTGCCAGTAGTATCGGACAGGGAGGCAATCAGCCCCAGCATTTT,CASSIGQGGNQPQHF
TRBV30,-,TRBD1,TRBJ1-5,TGTGCCTGGAGGGCGACAGGGTTGAATCAGCCCCAGCATTTT,CAWRATGLNQPQHF
TRBV5-1,-,-,TRBJ2-2,TGCGCCAGCAGTGGATTGGGCTCCGGGGAGCTGTTTTTT,CASSGLGSGELFF
TRBV6-1,-,-,TRBJ1-1,TGTGCCAGCCGCAGGGGAGACACTGAAGCTTTCTTT,CASRRGDTEAFF
TRBV14,-,TRBD1,TRBJ1-1,TGTGCCAGCAGCCAAGAGGGACAGCCGAACACTGAAGCTTTCTTT,CASSQEGQPNTEAFF
TRBV5-1,-,-,TRBJ2-5,TGCGCCAGCAGCGTTACCGCGGGGCGCGAGACCCAGTACTTC,CASSVTAGRETQYF
TRBV9,-,-,TRBJ2-7,TGTGCCAGCAGCGTCGGGAACCACAACGAGCAGTACTTC,CASSVGNHNEQYF
TRBV18,-,-,TRBJ1-5,TGTGCCAGCTCACCAGAGTCGAGCAATCAGCCCCAGCATTTT,CASSPESSNQPQHF
TRBV6-5,-,-,TRBJ1-2,TGTGCCAGCAGTTACTCGAGAGGGCGATCTACCTATGGCTACACCTTC,CASSYSRGRSTYGYTF
TRBV4-1,-,TRBD2,TRBJ2-1,TGCGCCAGCAGCCAAGATCGGGCCATAGCGGGAGTAGGCAATGAGCAGTTCTTC,CASSQDRAIAGVGNEQFF
TRBV9,-,-,TRBJ1-1,TGTGCCAGCAGCGTAGAAAACCCCGACTCTGGAATGAACACTGAAGCTTTCTTT,CASSVENPDSGMNTEAFF
TRBV16,once,-,TRBJ1-1,TGTGCCAGCAGCCGCCACGGGATGGGCATGAACACTGAAGCTTTCTTT,CASSRHGMGMNTEAFF
TRBV19,-,TRBD1,TRBJ2-7,TGTGCCAGTAGTATACTTGGGACAGGAGTTCTCTACGAGCAGTACTTC,CASSILGTGVLYEQYF
TRBV27,-,-,TRBJ1-2,TGTGCCAGCAGGCGACAGGACTATGGCTACACCTTC,CASRRQDYGYTF
TRBV6-6,-,TRBD1,TRBJ2-5,TGTGCCAGCAGTTCCCGGACAGGGGGTTTCCAGGAGACCCAGTACTTC,CASSSRTGGFQETQYF
TRBV4-2,-,-,TRBJ2-1,TGTGCCAGCAGCCAAGATTCCTATCCAATCTACAATGAGCAGTTCTTC,CASSQDSYPIYNEQFF
TRBV6-6,-,-,TRBJ1-1,TGTGCCAGCAGTTACCGGGGTCTCGCTTTCTTT,CASSYRGLAFF
TRBV2,-,TRBD1,TRBJ1-2,TGTGCCAGCAGTAGAGAGCCGGGACAGGTCAACTATGGCTACACCTTC,CASSREPGQVNYGYTF
TRBV5-1,-,-,TRBJ2-1,TGCGCCAGCAGCTTGGTTGCGGGACCCTCCTACAATGAGCAGTTCTTC,CASSLVAGPSYNEQFF
TRBV4-1,-,TRBD2,TRBJ2-2,TGCGCCAGCAGCCCGAGCGGGGGGGCCAGCACCGGGGAGCTGTTTTTT,CASSPSGGASTGELFF
TRBV12-2,-,-,TRBJ2-1,TGTGCAAGTCGCCATACTGAAACCGGGACTAGTTCTCATGAGCAGTTCTTC,CASRHTETGTSSHEQFF
TRBV15,-,-,TRBJ1-1,TGTGCCACCAGCGGGGAGGTTTGGACTGAAGCTTTCTTT,CATSGEVWTEAFF
TRBV4-1,-,-,TRBJ2-5,TGCGCCAGCAGCCAAGTTGAGCGGTTTGAGACCCAGTACTTC,CASSQVERFETQYF
TRBV5-6,-,-,TRBJ2-2,TGTGCCAGCAGGTCCGGGACCGGGGAGCTGTTTTTT,CASRSGTGELFF
TRBV30,once,-,TRBJ2-2,TGTGCCTGGAGTGTACTAGAGATCACCGGGGAGCTGTTTTTT,CAWSVLEITGELFF
TRBV5-5,-,-,TRBJ1-2,TGTGCCAGCAGCGACACAGAGTTCACCTATGGCTACACCTTC,CASSDTEFTYGYTF
TRBV18,-,TRBD1,TRBJ1-2,TGTGCCAGCTCACCGACAGGGACGATTAACTATGGCTACACCTTC,CASSPTGTINYGYTF
TRBV9,-,-,TRBJ2-1,TGTGCCAGCCACCGGGGGGCCGACCCTTACAATGAGCAGTTCTTC,CASHRGADPYNEQFF
TRBV15,-,-,TRBJ2-7,TGTGCCACCAGCAGTTTCCGGGGTCCCTACGAGCAGTACTTC,CATSSFRGPYEQYF
TRBV28,-,-,TRBJ2-1,TGTGCCAGCAGAACAACCGGCTTGCCCGACGCTAGCGAGCAGTTCTTC,CASRTTGLPDASEQFF
TRBV9,-,-,TRBJ2-1,TGTGCCAGCAGCCACTCACCGGCGGGGAGGACCTACAATGAGCAGTTCTTC,CASSHSPAGRTYNEQFF
TRBV19,-,-,TRBJ2-7,TGTGCCAGTAGTATTGAGGCGATAAGCGTCTACGAGCAGTACTTC,CASSIEAISVYEQYF
TRBV5-4,-,TRBD1,TRBJ2-7,TGTGCCAGCAGCCCCCGGGACAGGTCCACCTACGAGCAGTACTTC,CASSPRDRSTYEQYF
TRBV29-1,-,-,TRBJ2-3,TGCAGCGTTGGTAGGGGCGGAACCACAGATACGCAGTATTTT,CSVGRGGTTDTQYF
TRBV10-3,-,TRBD2,TRBJ2-2,TGTGCCATCAGTGAGTTTGGGGGGGCCGGGGAGCTGTTTTTT,CAISEFGGAGELFF
TRBV6-5,-,TRBD1,TRBJ2-7,TGTGCCAGCAGTTACCAAGGACAGGGCCACGAGCAGTACTTC,CASSYQGQGHEQYF
TRBV2,-,TRBD1,TRBJ1-2,TGTGCCAGCACCAGACAGGGACAGATCTATGGCTACACCTTC,CASTRQGQIYGYTF
TRBV18,once,TRBD1,TRBJ1-1,TGTGCCAGCTCACCACCGCCAAGAGCTGTAACATTGTGGGGACAGGGTTTCATGAACACTGAAGCTTTCTTT,CASSPPPRAVTLWGQGFMNTEAFF
TRBV4-2,-,TRBD2,TRBJ2-7,TGTGCCAGCAGCTTCTCGACTAGCGGAAACGAGCAGTACTTC,CASSFSTSGNEQYF
TRBV11-2,-,-,TRBJ2-1,TGTGCCAGCAGCTTAGTAGGAGGGGGCTTCTACAATGAGCAGTTCTTC,CASSLVGGGFYNEQFF
TRBV27,-,TRBD1,TRBJ1-1,TGTGCCAGCAGTCCCCACAGGGGGCCGAACACTGAAGCTTTCTTT,CASSPHRGPNTEAFF
TRBV9,-,TRBD2,TRBJ2-1,TGTGCCAGCAGCGTAGCCCCACTAGCGGGGGCCTACAATGAGCAGTTCTTC,CASSVAPLAGAYNEQFF
TRBV7-9,-,-,TRBJ2-2,TGTGCCAGCAGCTTAGCAAGGACATCGAACACCGGGGAGCTGTTTTTT,CASSLARTSNTGELFF
TRBV2,-,-,TRBJ2-3,TGTGCCAGCAGGGACTTCGGCACAGATACGCAGTATTTT,CASRDFGTDTQYF
TRBV6-5,-,TRBD2,TRBJ2-1,TGTGCCAGCAGAAAGGGACTATCCCACGGTGAGCAGTTCTTC,CASRKGLSHGEQFF